The 10 T cell receptor beta chains given below trace back to one sample, sequenced in a study of primary melanoma T cells and metastatic recurrence (dated by TCRdb to between 2020 and 2021). The receptor library was made with the immunoSEQ multiplex PCR assay. TCRdb's version of the immuneACCESS table is confined to in-frame rearrangements and falls short of the full clone set. An unresolved V gene accounts for under half of the shortfall where checked; the remainder is of unknown origin. The sample table holds approximately 3,100 clones, of which roughly four fifths were seen once. The leading ten clones occupy approximately 21% of the sample. Sample: melanoma tumor tissue. These receptors were taken from a human donor with melanoma.

The chain's CDR3 is CASIGVLNEKLFF. The CDR3 nucleotides are TGTGCCAGCATTGGGGTCCTTAATGAAAAACTGTTTTTT. The V call is TRBV9, the J call TRBJ1-4; unclear D gene. With 6 bases removed from V and 4 bases from J, the gap between germline ends came to 10 bases. The germline CDR1 and CDR2 sequences are SGDLS and YYNGEE. CDR3 length equals 13 residues.

The rearrangement links TRBV12-5 to TRBJ1-2; tentative D call: TRBD1 (6 bases). The CDR3 spans 13 residues. CDR1 and CDR2 from the germline V gene are LGHNT and FRNRAP. The V and J ends lost 1 base and 7 bases respectively, with 10 bases between them. CDR3 sequence reads: CASGLESGAGYTF. The CDR3 bases are TGTGCTAGTGGTTTGGAATCAGGGGCTGGCTACACCTTC.

In DNA form, the CDR3 reads TGTGCCAGCAGTTATTTCGACAGCTCCTACGAGCAGTACTTC. This gives the protein CASSYFDSSYEQYF. The chain recombines TRBV6-8 with TRBJ2-7; perhaps TRBD1 as D (5 bases). Germline-derived CDR1 and CDR2 are MNHGY and SAAAGT. Trimming cost V 3 bases and J 0 bases, with 9 bases left between them. The CDR3 loop spans 14 amino acids.

The chain is built from TRBV11-3 and TRBJ2-7; TRBD1 might be the D (5 bases). The V end was cut by 3 bases, the J end by 3 bases, with 15 bases between. Germline V gene sequence: CDR1 SGHNT, CDR2 YENEEA. The CDR3 runs to 15 residues. The CDR3 protein is CASSLLTRVDYEQYF. The CDR3 DNA is TGTGCCAGCAGCTTGTTGACCAGGGTCGACTACGAGCAGTACTTC.

This chain links TRBV30 with TRBJ1-5; D remains ambiguous. Germline CDR1 and CDR2: GTSNPN and SVGIG (reference sequence). The CDR3 consists of 16 residues. Trimming stripped 3 bases from V and 4 bases from J, with 19 bases between. CDR3 in DNA: TGTGCCTGGAGCGGGCGTTTTGGCCGCAAAAATCAGCCCCAGCATTTT. Translation gives CAWSGRFGRKNQPQHF.

This clone was observed once. The rearrangement links TRBV11-3 to TRBJ2-5, with D possibly being TRBD1 (6 bases). CDR3 length: 14 residues. Trimming took off 5 bases at V and 5 bases at J, with 15 bases between the two ends. CDR1 and CDR2 from the germline V gene are SGHNT and YENEEA. The CDR3 loop reads CASSGGLGRETQYF. DNA of the CDR3: TGTGCCAGCAGCGGGGGCCTGGGGCGGGAGACCCAGTACTTC.

The rearrangement links TRBV11-3 to TRBJ2-7, with 9 positions matching TRBD1. CDR3 length: 15 residues. Germline CDR1 SGHNT, CDR2 YENEEA. Unmatched junction bases numbered 5, after V lost 4 bases and J lost 1 base. The CDR3 region is CASSSSGQGSYEQYF. The CDR3 DNA follows: TGTGCCAGCAGCTCCTCGGGACAGGGATCCTACGAGCAGTACTTC. The entire variable domain, with the rest obtained from reference TRBV11-3 and TRBJ2-7, is as follows: EAGVVQSPRYKIIEKKQPVAFWCNPISGHNTLYWYLQNLGQGPELLIRYENEEAVDDSQLPKDRFSAERLKGVDSTLKIQPAELGDSAVYLCASSSSGQGSYEQYFGPGTRLTVT.

By sample share, this clone is large. The rearrangement joins TRBV19 to TRBJ1-1; 8 bases agree with TRBD1. The ends lost 5 bases at V and 10 bases at J; junction bases unmatched: 12. The CDR3 contains 14 residues. The germline gives CDR1 LNHDA, CDR2 SQIVND (reference sequence). The CDR3 here is CASSSNNRGKRAFF. The CDR3, as DNA: TGTGCCAGTAGTTCAAACAACAGGGGGAAAAGAGCTTTCTTT.

The rearrangement joins TRBV6-8 to TRBJ2-1; D uncertain. The CDR3 runs to 14 residues. With 4 bases removed from V and 4 bases from J, the gap between germline ends came to 11 bases. Germline CDR1 is MNHGY and CDR2 is SAAAGT. CDR3: CASSSRVEYNEQFF. CDR3 coding DNA: TGTGCCAGCAGTTCCCGCGTCGAATACAATGAGCAGTTCTTC.

The V and J genes are TRBV5-1 and TRBJ2-1, with 9 bases that match TRBD2. The V and J ends lost 2 bases and 7 bases, in that order; junction bases with no gene match: 7. Germline V gene data show CDR1 as SGHRS and CDR2 as YFSETQ. The CDR3 covers 15 residues. The CDR3 here is CASSFLAGEENEQFF. Written as DNA, the CDR3 is TGCGCCAGCAGCTTCTTAGCGGGAGAGGAGAATGAGCAGTTCTTC.